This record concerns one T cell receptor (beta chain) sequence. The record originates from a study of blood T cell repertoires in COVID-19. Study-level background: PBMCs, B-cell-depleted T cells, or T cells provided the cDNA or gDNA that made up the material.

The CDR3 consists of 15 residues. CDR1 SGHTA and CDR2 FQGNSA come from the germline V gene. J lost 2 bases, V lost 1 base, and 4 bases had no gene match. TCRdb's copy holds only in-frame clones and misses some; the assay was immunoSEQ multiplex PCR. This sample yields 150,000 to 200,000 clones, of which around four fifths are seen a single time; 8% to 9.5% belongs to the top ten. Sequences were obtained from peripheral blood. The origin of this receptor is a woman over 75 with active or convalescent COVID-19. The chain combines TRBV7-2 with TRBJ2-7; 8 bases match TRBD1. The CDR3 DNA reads TGTGCCAGCAGCTTAGATCCAGGGGGCACCTACGAGCAGTACTTC. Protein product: CASSLDPGGTYEQYF.